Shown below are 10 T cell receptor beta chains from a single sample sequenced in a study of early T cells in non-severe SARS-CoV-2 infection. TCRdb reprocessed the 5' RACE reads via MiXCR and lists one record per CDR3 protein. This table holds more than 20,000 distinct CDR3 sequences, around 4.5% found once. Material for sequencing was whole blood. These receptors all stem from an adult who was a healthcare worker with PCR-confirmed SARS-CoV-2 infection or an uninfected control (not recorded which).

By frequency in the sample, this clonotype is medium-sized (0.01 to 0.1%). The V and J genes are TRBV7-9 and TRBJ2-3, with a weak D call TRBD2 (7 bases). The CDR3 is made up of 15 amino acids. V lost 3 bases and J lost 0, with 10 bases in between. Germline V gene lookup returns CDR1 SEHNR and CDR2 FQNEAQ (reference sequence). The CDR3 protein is CASSFEGGSTDTQYF. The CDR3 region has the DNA TGTGCCAGCAGCTTTGAGGGGGGGAGCACAGATACGCAGTATTTT.

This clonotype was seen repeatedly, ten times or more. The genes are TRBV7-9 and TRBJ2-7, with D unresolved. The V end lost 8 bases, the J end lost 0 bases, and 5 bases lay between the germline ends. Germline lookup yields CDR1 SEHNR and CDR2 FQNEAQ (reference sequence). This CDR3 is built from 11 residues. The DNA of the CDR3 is TGTGCCAGCGAGTCCTCCTACGAGCAGTACTTC. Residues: CASESSYEQYF. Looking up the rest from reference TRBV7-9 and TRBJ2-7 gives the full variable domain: DTGVSQNPRHKITKRGQNVTFRCDPISEHNRLYWYRQTLGQGPEFLTYFQNEAQLEKSRLLSDRFSAERPKGSFSTLEIQRTEQGDSAMYLCASESSYEQYFGPGTRLTVT.

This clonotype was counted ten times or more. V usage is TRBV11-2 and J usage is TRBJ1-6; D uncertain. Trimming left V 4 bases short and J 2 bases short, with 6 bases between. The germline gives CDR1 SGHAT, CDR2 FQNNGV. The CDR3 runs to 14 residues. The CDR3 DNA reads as TGTGCCAGCAGCTCCGGGACCTATAATTCACCCCTCCACTTT. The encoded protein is CASSSGTYNSPLHF.

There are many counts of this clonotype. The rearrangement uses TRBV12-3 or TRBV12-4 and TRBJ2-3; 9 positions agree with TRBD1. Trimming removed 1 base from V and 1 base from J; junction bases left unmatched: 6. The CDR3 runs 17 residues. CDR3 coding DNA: TGTGCCAGCAGTTTAGGTTGGGGACAGGGAGGCACAGATACGCAGTATTTT. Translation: CASSLGWGQGGTDTQYF.

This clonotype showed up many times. CDR3 bases: TGTGCCTGGAGTGGAGCTAGCGAGCAGTACTTC. It codes for CAWSGASEQYF. This chain links TRBV30 with TRBJ2-7; D unclear. The CDR3 length is 11 residues. Germline V gene data show CDR1 as GTSNPN and CDR2 as SVGIG (reference sequence). Between the trimmed V and J ends, which lost 1 base and 6 bases, there was a span of 7 bases.

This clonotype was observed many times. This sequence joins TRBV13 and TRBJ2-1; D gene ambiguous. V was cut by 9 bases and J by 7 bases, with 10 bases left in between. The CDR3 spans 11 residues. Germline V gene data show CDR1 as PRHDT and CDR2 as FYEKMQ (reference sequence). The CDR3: CARGTSNEQFF. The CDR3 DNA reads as TGTGCCAGGGGAACGAGTAATGAGCAGTTCTTC. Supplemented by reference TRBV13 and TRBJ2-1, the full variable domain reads AAGVIQSPRHLIKEKRETATLKCYPIPRHDTVYWYQQGPGQDPQFLISFYEKMQSDKGSIPDRFSAQQFSDYHSELNMSSLELGDSALYFCARGTSNEQFFGPGTRLTVL.

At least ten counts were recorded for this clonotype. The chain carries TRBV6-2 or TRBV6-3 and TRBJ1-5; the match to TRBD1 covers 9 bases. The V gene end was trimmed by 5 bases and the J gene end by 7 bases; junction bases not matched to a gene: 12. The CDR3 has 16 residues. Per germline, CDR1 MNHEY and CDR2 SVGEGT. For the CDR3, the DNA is TGTGCCAGCAGTCCGATGGACAGGGGCCTTGGGCAGCCCCAGCATTTT. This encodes CASSPMDRGLGQPQHF.

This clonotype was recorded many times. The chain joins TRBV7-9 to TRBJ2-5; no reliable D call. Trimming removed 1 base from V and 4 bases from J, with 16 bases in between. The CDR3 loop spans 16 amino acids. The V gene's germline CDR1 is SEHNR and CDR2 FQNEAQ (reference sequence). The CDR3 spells CASSLDGEPFPETQYF. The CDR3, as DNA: TGTGCCAGCAGCTTAGATGGGGAACCCTTTCCAGAGACCCAGTACTTC.

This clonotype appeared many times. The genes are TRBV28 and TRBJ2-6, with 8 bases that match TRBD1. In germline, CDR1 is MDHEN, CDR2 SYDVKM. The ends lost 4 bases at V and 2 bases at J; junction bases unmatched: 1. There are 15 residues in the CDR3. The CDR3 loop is CASSSRGPGANVLTF. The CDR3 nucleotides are TGTGCCAGCAGTTCCAGGGGGCCTGGGGCCAACGTCCTGACTTTC.

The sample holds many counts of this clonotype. As DNA, the CDR3 is TGTGCCAGCAGCTCCGTAGGAGCTTTCTTT. Amino acids: CASSSVGAFF. This sequence joins TRBV7-9 and TRBJ1-1; no firm D call. From germline, CDR1 is SEHNR and CDR2 FQNEAQ (reference sequence). This CDR3 has 10 residues. V lost 4 bases and J 10 bases, leaving 7 bases between the germline ends.